Below, 32 T cell receptor beta chains from the same sample are listed, as sequenced in a study of blood T cell repertoires in COVID-19. Sequenced by immunoSEQ multiplex PCR; TCRdb stores in-frame clones only, minus some. The sample lists tens of thousands of clones; more than 70% were seen once. The specimen sequenced was peripheral blood. The source is a man older than 75 with active or convalescent COVID-19.

The J gene is TRBJ2-5, the V gene TRBV11-3, with a possible D match to TRBD1 (7 bases). Germline CDR1 is SGHNT and CDR2 is YENEEA. V shed 5 bases and J shed 0 bases, with 19 bases lying between them. The CDR3 consists of 17 residues. In nucleotides, the CDR3 is TGTGCCAGCAGCCATGGCGTTACAGGGGACTACCAAGAGACCCAGTACTTC. Encoded protein: CASSHGVTGDYQETQYF.

The chain carries TRBV19 and TRBJ1-1; 10 nucleotides match TRBD1. Germline lookup yields CDR1 LNHDA and CDR2 SQIVND (reference sequence). The CDR3 is 15 amino acids. V lost 5 bases to trimming and J lost 1 base; unmatched junction nucleotides: 4. The CDR3 protein is CASSGTGASNTEAFF. DNA for the CDR3: TGTGCCAGTAGTGGGACAGGGGCGTCGAACACTGAAGCTTTCTTT.

The rearrangement uses TRBV6-1 and TRBJ2-3; D ambiguous. Trimming left V 0 bases short and J 15 bases short, with 16 bases between. The germline V gene has CDR1 MNHNS and CDR2 SASEGT. This CDR3 contains 13 residues. CDR3 protein: CASSEARLTPGYF. The CDR3 nucleotides are TGTGCCAGCAGTGAAGCGCGTCTAACTCCGGGTTATTTT.

This chain links TRBV9 with TRBJ1-1; TRBD1 matches at 7 bases. CDR1 is SGDLS and CDR2 is YYNGEE in the germline V gene. The junction had 6 bases not matched to a gene; V was cut back by 3 bases and J by 4 bases. The length of the CDR3 is 14 residues. This CDR3 reads CASSATGDVTEAFF. The CDR3 DNA is TGTGCCAGCAGCGCCACAGGGGATGTCACTGAAGCTTTCTTT.

V usage is TRBV18 and J usage is TRBJ2-2, with D uncertain. Per the germline V gene, CDR1 is KGHSH and CDR2 is LQKENI. Trimming cost V 3 bases and J 3 bases, with 2 bases left between them. This CDR3 is built from 12 residues. CDR3: CASSPYTGELFF. Here the CDR3 DNA reads TGTGCCAGCTCACCCTACACCGGGGAGCTGTTTTTT.

The chain employs TRBV7-3 and TRBJ2-6, with TRBD1 identical over 7 bases. Germline CDR1 is SGHTA and CDR2 is FQGTGA. Losses at the gene ends were 3 bases for V and 0 bases for J; bases not matched to a gene: 11. The CDR3 runs 19 residues. In nucleotides, the CDR3 is TGTGCCAGCAGCTTGCGAACCCGGGACAGACCCTCTGGGGCCAACGTCCTGACTTTC. Residues: CASSLRTRDRPSGANVLTF.

The V and J genes are TRBV10-3 and TRBJ2-7, with 10 bases identical to TRBD1. From germline, CDR1 is ENHRY and CDR2 SYGVKD. The CDR3 is 16 residues long. J lost 4 bases, V lost 0 bases, and 6 bases had no gene match. CDR3 nucleotides: TGTGCCATCAGTGAGTCGACTCAGGGACAGGGGTACGAGCAGTACTTC. This encodes CAISESTQGQGYEQYF.

The chain uses TRBV9 and TRBJ2-5; no clear D gene. The CDR3 loop spans 13 amino acids. Germline CDR1 reads SGDLS; CDR2 reads YYNGEE. Trimming removed 0 bases at V and 0 bases at J, with 3 bases between. CDR3 amino acids: CASSVGNQETQYF. DNA for the CDR3: TGTGCCAGCAGCGTAGGTAACCAAGAGACCCAGTACTTC.

This clone was seen only once. The J gene is TRBJ2-7, the V gene TRBV2; 9 bases line up with TRBD2. The CDR3 loop spans 14 amino acids. Losses at the gene ends were 7 bases for V and 2 bases for J; bases not matched to a gene: 6. Germline-derived CDR1 and CDR2 are SNHLY and FYNNEI. CDR3 coding DNA: TGTGCCAGCATTGGGCGGGAGGGTACCTACGAGCAGTACTTC. It translates to CASIGREGTYEQYF.

This clone turned up a few times. The chain couples TRBV18 to TRBJ2-2, with no clear D. Between the trimmed V and J ends, which lost 5 bases and 5 bases, there was a span of 9 bases. Germline loops: CDR1 KGHSH, CDR2 LQKENI. This CDR3 region has 13 residues. CDR3 sequence (DNA): TGTGCCAGCTCAAAAGCCGAAACCGGGGAGCTGTTTTTT. This codes for CASSKAETGELFF.

V and J are TRBV7-2 and TRBJ2-7, with 10 bases aligning to TRBD1. In germline, CDR1 is SGHTA, CDR2 FQGNSA. V was clipped by 1 base and J by 0 bases; unmatched bases: 9. There are 18 residues in the CDR3. CDR3 region: CASSLVGGQGVSSYEQYF. In DNA form, the CDR3 reads TGTGCCAGCAGCTTAGTAGGAGGACAGGGGGTGAGCTCCTACGAGCAGTACTTC.

The rearrangement links TRBV5-8 to TRBJ1-1, with a possible D match to TRBD1 (6 bases). The V gene's germline CDR1 is SGHTS and CDR2 YDEGEE. This CDR3 is 16 amino acids long. V was clipped by 5 bases and J by 2 bases, with 19 bases between them. The CDR3 DNA sequence: TGTGCCAGCAGTTCAGGGGCTACTCTTCGTAACACTGAAGCTTTCTTT. The encoded protein is CASSSGATLRNTEAFF.

The chain couples TRBV11-1 to TRBJ2-2; 8 bases line up with TRBD2. This CDR3 spans 15 amino acids. Looked up from germline, CDR1 is SGHAT and CDR2 is FQDESV (reference sequence). Germline trimming cut 5 bases from V and 4 bases from J; bases unmatched to any gene: 6. In DNA, the CDR3 is TGTGCCAGCAGCCTAGGGCTAGCGGGCACCGGGGAGCTGTTTTTT. Translated, it gives CASSLGLAGTGELFF.

This clone was detected a few times. Here the CDR3 reads CASSEPGQTRGYTF. CDR3 coding DNA: TGTGCCAGCAGCGAACCGGGACAAACTCGGGGCTACACCTTC. The chain uses TRBV3-1 (or the pseudogene TRBV3-2) and TRBJ1-2; TRBD1 might be the D (6 bases). From germline, CDR1 is LGHDT and CDR2 YNNKEL (reference sequence). Trimming cost V 5 bases and J 8 bases, with 18 bases left between them. CDR3 length: 14 residues.

This rearrangement joins TRBV21-1 to TRBJ1-5; the table's TRBD1 call for D was not verified on the DNA. TRBV21-1 is a recognized pseudogene. The CDR3 totals 19 residues. CDR3 sequence (DNA): TGTGCCAGCAGCATGGCCTGGGCTGGACAGGTAAGGAGCAATCAGCCCCAGCATTTT. Translation gives CASSMAWAGQVRSNQPQHF.

The rearrangement links TRBV5-6 to TRBJ1-6, with D perhaps TRBD1 (5 bases). V shed 0 bases and J shed 5 bases, with 9 bases lying between them. CDR3 length: 15 residues. Germline CDR1 is SGHDT and CDR2 is YYEEEE. This CDR3 is CASSLGQRDNSPLHF. CDR3 sequence (DNA): TGTGCCAGCAGCTTGGGACAGAGAGATAATTCACCCCTCCACTTT.

This clone was seen once. J is TRBJ2-7 and V is TRBV5-6, with TRBD2 matching 7 bases. This CDR3 spans 17 amino acids. Germline CDR1 is SGHDT and CDR2 is YYEEEE. The V gene end was trimmed by 4 bases and the J gene end by 3 bases; junction bases not matched to a gene: 16. CDR3 amino acids: CASSPRTAGLPNYEQYF. For the CDR3, the DNA is TGTGCCAGCAGCCCGAGGACGGCGGGACTACCGAACTACGAGCAGTACTTC.

The rearrangement links TRBV5-1 to TRBJ2-7, with D hard to call. The CDR3 covers 12 residues. Trimming stripped 4 bases from V and 1 base from J, with 6 bases between. Germline V CDR1 and CDR2: SGHRS, YFSETQ. The CDR3: CASSPPSYEQYF. Written as DNA, the CDR3 is TGCGCCAGCAGCCCTCCTTCCTACGAGCAGTACTTC.

The gene calls are TRBV29-1 and TRBJ1-2; 11 positions agree with TRBD1. The CDR3 covers 15 residues. Germline V gene data show CDR1 as SQVTM and CDR2 as ANQGSEA. Unmatched junction bases numbered 14, after V lost 6 bases and J lost 8 bases. CDR3 in amino acids: CSVQIIGTGGDGYTF. The CDR3 DNA reads TGCAGCGTGCAAATAATAGGGACAGGGGGAGACGGCTACACCTTC.

The chain uses TRBV29-1 and TRBJ2-1; 8 bases are shared with TRBD1. Germline V gene sequence: CDR1 SQVTM, CDR2 ANQGSEA. CDR3 length equals 14 residues. With 7 bases clipped from V and 1 base from J, the junction kept 6 bases outside the gene matches. The chain's CDR3 is CSATTGGSYNEQFF. The CDR3 DNA is TGCAGCGCGACTACAGGGGGTTCCTACAATGAGCAGTTCTTC.

This clone was detected a few times. The chain links TRBV2 to TRBJ2-2; D not resolved. The CDR3 spans 13 residues. The V and J ends lost 6 bases and 5 bases respectively, with 10 bases between them. From germline, CDR1 is SNHLY and CDR2 FYNNEI. CDR3 coding DNA: TGTGCCAGCAGGACCGGAGTAACCGGGGAGCTGTTTTTT. Its translation: CASRTGVTGELFF.

The genes are TRBV3-1 (or the pseudogene TRBV3-2) and TRBJ2-2, with 7 bases matching TRBD1. With V trimmed by 10 bases and J by 6 bases, 5 bases remained unmatched. The CDR3 has 12 residues. Germline V CDR1 and CDR2: LGHDT, YNNKEL (reference sequence). The CDR3 DNA follows: TGTGCCACACAGGGGTTAGCCGGGGAGCTGTTTTTT. Its protein product is CATQGLAGELFF.

The chain carries TRBV27 and TRBJ2-5, with 8 nucleotides matching TRBD1. The V segment lost 3 bases and the J segment 5 bases; nucleotides outside the gene matches: 8. The CDR3 length is 15 residues. Per the germline V gene, CDR1 is MNHEY and CDR2 is SMNVEV (reference sequence). The CDR3 is CASSFGPGGRETQYF. CDR3 DNA: TGTGCCAGCAGTTTTGGTCCAGGGGGCCGGGAGACCCAGTACTTC.

This chain joins TRBV7-2 and TRBJ2-7; D gene ambiguous. The CDR3 is made up of 12 amino acids. With 6 bases removed from V and 1 base from J, the gap between germline ends came to 7 bases. Per germline, CDR1 SGHTA and CDR2 FQGNSA. CDR3 region: CASRSSSYEQYF. The CDR3 nucleotides are TGTGCCAGCAGATCTTCTTCCTACGAGCAGTACTTC.

This chain joins TRBV28 and TRBJ1-5; tentative D call: TRBD1 (5 bases). V was cut by 1 base and J by 4 bases, with 8 bases left in between. Germline CDR1 MDHEN, CDR2 SYDVKM. The CDR3 spans 14 residues. The CDR3 DNA follows: TGTGCCAGCAGTTTATCCCAGGGAAATCAGCCCCAGCATTTT. Protein product: CASSLSQGNQPQHF. Drawing the rest from reference TRBV28 and TRBJ1-5, the complete variable domain is DVKVTQSSRYLVKRTGEKVFLECVQDMDHENMFWYRQDPGLGLRLIYFSYDVKMKEKGDIPEGYSVSREKKERFSLILESASTNQTSMYLCASSLSQGNQPQHFGDGTRLSIL.

In its sample, this clone was seen once. The CDR3 nucleotides read TGCGCCAGCAGCATACCGGAGAACCCAGGGAATGAGCAGTTCTTC. The encoded protein is CASSIPENPGNEQFF. The chain is built from TRBV5-1 and TRBJ2-1; the D gene is possibly TRBD1 (5 bases). The germline V gene has CDR1 SGHRS and CDR2 YFSETQ. The V end lost 4 bases, the J end lost 7 bases, and 18 bases lay between the germline ends. The CDR3 has 15 amino acids.

The chain uses TRBV2 and TRBJ1-1; D may be TRBD1 (5 bases). This CDR3 is built from 13 residues. Trimming removed 4 bases from V and 6 bases from J, with 12 bases in between. Germline V lookup: CDR1 SNHLY, CDR2 FYNNEI. CDR3 protein: CASSGQGFSEAFF. The CDR3 region has the DNA TGTGCCAGCAGTGGGCAGGGTTTTTCTGAAGCTTTCTTT. Full variable domain (rest looked up from reference TRBV2 and TRBJ1-1): EPEVTQTPSHQVTQMGQEVILRCVPISNHLYFYWYRQILGQKVEFLVSFYNNEISEKSEIFDDQFSVERPDGSNFTLKIRSTKLEDSAMYFCASSGQGFSEAFFGQGTRLTVV.

The rearrangement joins TRBV19 to TRBJ1-3; D remains unclear. V shed 2 bases and J shed 0 bases, with 11 bases lying between them. The CDR3 totals 16 residues. CDR1 and CDR2 from the germline V gene are LNHDA and SQIVND (reference sequence). CDR3 coding DNA: TGTGCCAGTAGTATAAGTCACAGTTCCTCTGGAAACACCATATATTTT. It specifies CASSISHSSSGNTIYF. Full variable domain (outside the CDR3, taken from reference TRBV19 and TRBJ1-3): DGGITQSPKYLFRKEGQNVTLSCEQNLNHDAMYWYRQDPGQGLRLIYYSQIVNDFQKGDIAEGYSVSREKKESFPLTVTSAQKNPTAFYLCASSISHSSSGNTIYFGEGSWLTVV.

This clone has a single count. The same CDR3 arises from other DNA sequences in this sample as well. The chain recombines TRBV5-1 with TRBJ2-7; D remains ambiguous. Trimming took off 2 bases at V and 0 bases at J, with 9 bases between the two ends. The CDR3 length is 14 residues. CDR1 is SGHRS and CDR2 is YFSETQ in the germline V gene. The CDR3 is CASSLSASSYEQYF. The CDR3 DNA reads as TGCGCCAGCAGCTTATCAGCTAGCTCCTACGAGCAGTACTTC. Full variable domain (outside the CDR3, taken from reference TRBV5-1 and TRBJ2-7): KAGVTQTPRYLIKTRGQQVTLSCSPISGHRSVSWYQQTPGQGLQFLFEYFSETQRNKGNFPGRFSGRQFSNSRSEMNVSTLELGDSALYLCASSLSASSYEQYFGPGTRLTVT.

The chain joins TRBV29-1 to TRBJ1-4, with 9 nucleotides matching TRBD1. This CDR3 contains 13 residues. J was trimmed by 6 bases and V by 4 bases; bases with no gene match: 3. Germline V gene lookup returns CDR1 SQVTM and CDR2 ANQGSEA. The CDR3 DNA reads as TGCAGCGTTGCACGGGACAGGGATGAAAAACTGTTTTTT. It translates to CSVARDRDEKLFF.

This CDR3 reads CASSHNRVPSSYNEQFF. The CDR3 DNA follows: TGTGCCAGCAGTCATAACAGGGTACCTAGCTCCTACAATGAGCAGTTCTTC. The chain links TRBV6-2 or TRBV6-3 to TRBJ2-1; a weak D match, TRBD1 (6 bases). CDR3 length equals 17 residues. In germline, CDR1 is MNHEY, CDR2 SVGEGT. Trimming removed 5 bases at V and 0 bases at J, with 17 bases between.

This rearrangement joins TRBV7-9 to TRBJ1-5; TRBD1 agrees at 11 bases. V was clipped by 1 base and J by 2 bases; unmatched bases: 7. The CDR3 length is 18 residues. The germline CDR1 and CDR2 sequences are SEHNR and FQNEAQ (reference sequence). Here the CDR3 reads CASSLDWTGGRGNQPQHF. DNA for the CDR3: TGTGCCAGCAGCTTAGACTGGACAGGGGGCAGAGGCAATCAGCCCCAGCATTTT. Combining the CDR3 with reference TRBV7-9 and TRBJ1-5 gives the whole variable domain DTGVSQNPRHKITKRGQNVTFRCDPISEHNRLYWYRQTLGQGPEFLTYFQNEAQLEKSRLLSDRFSAERPKGSFSTLEIQRTEQGDSAMYLCASSLDWTGGRGNQPQHFGDGTRLSIL.